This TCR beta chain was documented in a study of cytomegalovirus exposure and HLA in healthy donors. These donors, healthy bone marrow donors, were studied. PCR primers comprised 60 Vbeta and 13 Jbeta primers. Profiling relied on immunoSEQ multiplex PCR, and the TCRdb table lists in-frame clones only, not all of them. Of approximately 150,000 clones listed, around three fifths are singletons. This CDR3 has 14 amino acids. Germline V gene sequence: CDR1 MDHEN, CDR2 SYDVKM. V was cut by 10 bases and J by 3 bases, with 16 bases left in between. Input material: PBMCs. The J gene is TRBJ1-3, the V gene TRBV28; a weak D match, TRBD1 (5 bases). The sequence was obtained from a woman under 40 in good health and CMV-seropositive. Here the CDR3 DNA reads TGTGCCACCTGTCTGAGGACACTTGGAAACACCATATATTTT. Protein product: CATCLRTLGNTIYF.